The clone carrying this T cell receptor beta chain was detected ten times or more. Its target is unknown. The data were obtained in a study of T cells in Graves' hyperthyroidism and ophthalmopathy. Study-wide background: Peripheral blood draws took place at initial diagnosis, ahead of any treatment. Study-level findings and limits: Blood also contained most expanded thyroid clonotypes above 0.001. Separation of ophthalmopathy from stable hyperthyroidism was achieved by a 13 V-J model.

The length of the CDR3 is 17 residues. The V and J ends lost 6 bases and 1 base, in that order; junction bases with no gene match: 8. RNA transcripts served as the template for amplifying TCR beta CDR3 regions. An initial round of RT-PCR targeting the TCR CDR3 relied on the HTBI primer set. TCRdb re-derived calls from the multiplex PCR reads in MiXCR, one entry per CDR3 protein. The sample contains 350,000 or so distinct CDR3 sequences, around 18% of which appear only once. Lactation, pregnancy, other autoimmune disease or uncontrolled infection led to exclusion of patients. The chain is built from TRBV12-3 or TRBV12-4 and TRBJ2-2; 10 bases map to TRBD2. Sequences were obtained from blood. This sequence originates from a woman in her thirties or forties with Graves' ophthalmopathy. CDR3 in amino acids: CASRNPSGRGNTGELFF. The CDR3 DNA follows: TGTGCCAGCAGAAACCCTAGCGGGAGAGGGAACACCGGGGAGCTGTTTTTT.